This T cell receptor (beta chain) was sequenced during a study of shared clonotypes between healthy human individuals. Some clones are missing from TCRdb's copy, which holds only in-frame ones; the method was immunoSEQ multiplex PCR. The repertoire has approximately 940,000 clones, 76% of them found once; the top ten carry approximately 1.5%. Trimming left V 6 bases short and J 0 bases short, with 4 bases between. Germline V gene lookup returns CDR1 SGDLS and CDR2 YYNGEE. The CDR3 totals 12 residues. The sequence was obtained from a man in his late teens or twenties in good health. The sample taken for sequencing was memory CD4+ T cells sorted from blood. The subset here: CD45RA-negative fraction. The J gene is TRBJ1-3, the V gene TRBV9; D unclear. In DNA form, the CDR3 reads TGTGCCAGCAAAGGCTCTGGAAACACCATATATTTT. It translates to CASKGSGNTIYF.